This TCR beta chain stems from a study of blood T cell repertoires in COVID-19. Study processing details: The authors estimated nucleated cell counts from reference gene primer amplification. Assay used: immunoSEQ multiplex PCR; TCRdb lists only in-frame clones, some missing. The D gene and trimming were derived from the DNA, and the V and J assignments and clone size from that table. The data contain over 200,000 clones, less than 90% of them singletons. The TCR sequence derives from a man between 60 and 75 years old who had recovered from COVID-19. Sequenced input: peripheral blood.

CDR3 DNA sequence: TGTGCCAGCAGCAGGGGACTAGCGGGGGGTAGGTTGGGCACAGATACGCAGTATTTT. Its protein is CASSRGLAGGRLGTDTQYF. The chain carries TRBV2 and TRBJ2-3; 15 nucleotides align to TRBD2. This CDR3 is built from 19 residues. The junction had 11 bases not matched to a gene; V was cut back by 6 bases and J by 1 base. Germline CDR1 is SNHLY and CDR2 is FYNNEI.